Given below is one TCR beta chain in context. The data were taken from a study of blood T cell repertoires in COVID-19. Some clones are missing from TCRdb's copy, which holds only in-frame ones; the method was immunoSEQ multiplex PCR. The sample lists some 260,000 clones; around 84% were seen once. There are 13 residues in the CDR3. The V and J ends lost 7 bases and 5 bases, in that order; junction bases with no gene match: 5. Germline lookup yields CDR1 MDHEN and CDR2 SYDVKM. Sequenced: PBMCs or T cells enriched from blood (not recorded which). The source is a man aged 25 to 45 with acute COVID-19. The V and J genes are TRBV28 and TRBJ1-2; 9 nucleotides line up with TRBD1. The CDR3 DNA sequence: TGTGCCAGCACCGCCGGGACAGGGTATGGCTACACCTTC. The encoded protein is CASTAGTGYGYTF.